The 22 T cell receptor beta chains below were found in one sample sequenced in a study of control samples from healthy donors and cancer patients. Sequencing was performed with immunoSEQ multiplex PCR; in TCRdb, only in-frame clones are kept and a portion is missing. The sample yields roughly 130,000 clones, about 88% seen once. The sequenced sample was blood. Source of these receptors: a man in his fifties in good health.

This clone was recorded once. The genes are TRBV10-2 and TRBJ1-1, with D tentatively TRBD1 (5 bases). Trimming removed 5 bases from V and 1 base from J, with 8 bases in between. This CDR3 has 13 residues. In germline, CDR1 is WSHSY, CDR2 SAAADI. The CDR3 region has the DNA TGCGCCAGCAGTCTTACAGGGAACACTGAAGCTTTCTTT. It yields the protein CASSLTGNTEAFF.

The chain recombines TRBV19 with TRBJ1-5; TRBD1 is a possible D gene (6 bases). The CDR3 has 16 residues. CDR1 and CDR2 (germline): LNHDA, SQIVND (reference sequence). V shed 7 bases and J shed 4 bases, with 20 bases lying between them. Here the CDR3 reads CASTLEGGDTNQPQHF. The CDR3 DNA sequence: TGTGCCAGTACCCTAGAGGGGGGGGACACTAATCAGCCCCAGCATTTT.

The V gene is TRBV12-5, the J gene TRBJ2-7; no firm D call. V shed 2 bases and J shed 2 bases, with 16 bases lying between them. CDR1 is LGHNT, CDR2 FRNRAP, per germline. CDR3 size: 16 residues. The CDR3 DNA reads TGTGCTAGTGGTTTGACGGTTTTCGGCGGTACCTACGAGCAGTACTTC. As protein: CASGLTVFGGTYEQYF.

The chain combines TRBV7-9 with TRBJ2-7; TRBD1 aligns across 7 bases. With 5 bases clipped from V and 3 bases from J, the junction kept 10 bases outside the gene matches. The V gene's germline CDR1 is SEHNR and CDR2 FQNEAQ (reference sequence). This CDR3 has 15 residues. As DNA, the CDR3 is TGTGCCAGCAGCCCCTTCCCGACAGGGAGCTACGAGCAGTACTTC. It yields the protein CASSPFPTGSYEQYF.

The CDR3 DNA reads as TGTGCCAGCAGCCGAGGACTATCCGCAGATACGCAGTATTTT. This sequence encodes CASSRGLSADTQYF. The chain couples TRBV3-1 (or the pseudogene TRBV3-2) to TRBJ2-3; tentatively, D is TRBD2 (6 bases). Germline CDR1 and CDR2: LGHDT and YNNKEL (reference sequence). Trimming shortened V by 4 bases and J by 4 bases, and 12 bases separated the two germline ends. The CDR3 is 14 amino acids.

V is TRBV4-2 and J is TRBJ2-7; D unclear. The CDR3 spans 14 residues. With 0 bases removed from V and 1 base from J, the gap between germline ends came to 7 bases. The V gene's germline CDR1 is LGHNA and CDR2 YNFKEQ. The CDR3 DNA reads as TGTGCCAGCAGCCAAGATAAGGTTTCCTACGAGCAGTACTTC. Protein product: CASSQDKVSYEQYF.

This clone appeared a single time. The rearrangement links TRBV7-8 to TRBJ1-1, with 7 bases fitting TRBD1. Germline CDR1 reads SGHVS; CDR2 reads FQNEAQ. Trimming removed 1 base from V and 5 bases from J; junction bases left unmatched: 1. The CDR3 loop spans 13 amino acids. The chain's CDR3 is CASSLDRGTEAFF. In nucleotides, the CDR3 is TGTGCCAGCAGCTTAGACAGGGGAACTGAAGCTTTCTTT.

The chain joins TRBV24-1 to TRBJ2-3; 8 bases map to TRBD2. Germline trimming cut 3 bases from V and 7 bases from J; bases unmatched to any gene: 11. The CDR3 runs 16 residues. Germline CDR1 KGHDR, CDR2 SFDVKD. Here the CDR3 DNA reads TGTGCCACCAGTGATCCCGTCCTACGGGGGGGGAATACGCAGTATTTT. This sequence encodes CATSDPVLRGGNTQYF.

This clone was observed a single time. This rearrangement joins TRBV6-5 to TRBJ2-2, with TRBD2 matching 9 bases. The CDR3 runs to 15 residues. Germline V gene sequence: CDR1 MNHEY, CDR2 SVGAGI. Trimming at V came to 7 bases and at J to 5 bases, leaving 8 bases not matched to a gene. CDR3 sequence (DNA): TGTGCCAGCACCGGGGGACTAGCCCAGACCGGGGAGCTGTTTTTT. Translated, it gives CASTGGLAQTGELFF.

The chain links TRBV13 to TRBJ2-2; 9 bases are shared with TRBD1. The trim removed 5 bases at V and 1 base at J, leaving 5 bases unmatched. CDR1 PRHDT and CDR2 FYEKMQ come from the germline V gene (reference sequence). The CDR3 is 16 amino acids. The CDR3 here is CASSPRDRVNTGELFF. The CDR3 bases are TGTGCCAGCAGCCCGAGGGACAGGGTGAACACCGGGGAGCTGTTTTTT.

The chain links TRBV5-1 to TRBJ2-3; 9 bases agree with TRBD1. CDR1 is SGHRS, CDR2 YFSETQ, per germline. There are 16 residues in the CDR3. The J segment lost 2 bases and the V segment lost 3 bases, leaving 7 bases of the junction unmatched. The CDR3 DNA reads as TGCGCCAGCAGCTCAGGGAACAGGGGGCCCACAGATACGCAGTATTTT. It translates to CASSSGNRGPTDTQYF.

CDR3 loop: CASSLQGVRTYEQYF. CDR3 sequence (DNA): TGTGCCAGCAGCTTACAGGGGGTAAGAACCTACGAGCAGTACTTC. This chain uses TRBV11-3 with TRBJ2-7; 7 bases match TRBD1. The CDR3 spans 15 residues. Germline CDR1 reads SGHNT; CDR2 reads YENEEA. Trimming at V came to 2 bases and at J to 2 bases, leaving 6 bases not matched to a gene.

The chain uses TRBV5-4 and TRBJ1-6, with 7 nucleotides matching TRBD1. CDR3 length equals 15 residues. CDR1 SGHNT and CDR2 YYREEE come from the germline V gene (reference sequence). V lost 6 bases, J lost 5 bases, and 8 bases stayed unmatched. The CDR3 DNA reads as TGTGCCAGCACATACAGGGGACACGATAATTCACCCCTCCACTTT. This codes for CASTYRGHDNSPLHF.

The chain employs TRBV10-3 and TRBJ2-7; maybe TRBD2 (6 bases). The CDR3 extends over 14 amino acids. Germline CDR1 is ENHRY and CDR2 is SYGVKD. Deletions cut 0 bases from V and 3 bases from J, with 9 bases between. The CDR3 DNA is TGTGCCATCAGTGAGTCTAAAGCGGGCTACGAGCAGTACTTC. Its translation is CAISESKAGYEQYF.

The chain carries TRBV5-4 and TRBJ2-2, with TRBD2 matching 7 bases. Germline trimming cut 3 bases from V and 7 bases from J; bases unmatched to any gene: 3. Germline V gene data show CDR1 as SGHNT and CDR2 as YYREEE (reference sequence). The CDR3 is made up of 13 amino acids. The CDR3 sequence is CASSWTSIGELFF. CDR3 in DNA: TGTGCCAGCAGCTGGACTAGTATCGGGGAGCTGTTTTTT.

The chain joins TRBV5-1 to TRBJ1-5; D ambiguous. V lost 2 bases and J 1 base, leaving 13 bases between the germline ends. Germline V gene lookup returns CDR1 SGHRS and CDR2 YFSETQ. This CDR3 spans 16 amino acids. The CDR3 region is CASSFKTLRSNQPQHF. CDR3 bases: TGCGCCAGCAGCTTTAAGACTTTGAGGAGCAATCAGCCCCAGCATTTT. Full variable domain (missing parts from reference TRBV5-1 and TRBJ1-5): KAGVTQTPRYLIKTRGQQVTLSCSPISGHRSVSWYQQTPGQGLQFLFEYFSETQRNKGNFPGRFSGRQFSNSRSEMNVSTLELGDSALYLCASSFKTLRSNQPQHFGDGTRLSIL.

This chain joins TRBV4-1 and TRBJ1-2; 7 bases are shared with TRBD1. Trimming took 0 bases from V and 8 from J; bases not matched to a gene: 12. The CDR3 contains 16 residues. Germline CDR1 reads MGHRA; CDR2 reads YSYEKL. CDR3: CASSQDFGRGGYGYTF. The CDR3 coding sequence is TGCGCCAGCAGCCAAGATTTCGGCAGGGGGGGCTACGGCTACACCTTC.

The chain is built from TRBV14 and TRBJ1-1; no definite D call. The V end was cut by 2 bases, the J end by 4 bases, with 11 bases between. The CDR3 is made up of 14 amino acids. Per germline, CDR1 SGHDN and CDR2 FVKESK. The CDR3 nucleotides are TGTGCCAGCAGCCAATACACGGAGAGCACTGAAGCTTTCTTT. Translated: CASSQYTESTEAFF.

The chain links TRBV2 to TRBJ1-1; the D is unclear. The germline gives CDR1 SNHLY, CDR2 FYNNEI. Trimming removed 6 bases at V and 1 base at J, with 12 bases between. The CDR3 is made up of 14 amino acids. The CDR3 reads CASRVRGGNTEAFF. The CDR3 region has the DNA TGTGCCAGCAGGGTACGAGGAGGGAACACTGAAGCTTTCTTT.

This chain connects TRBV6-5 to TRBJ2-1; perhaps TRBD1 as D (6 bases). CDR3 size: 14 residues. Germline lookup yields CDR1 MNHEY and CDR2 SVGAGI. The V end was cut by 5 bases, the J end by 5 bases, with 13 bases between. CDR3 sequence reads: CASSPGTINNEQFF. CDR3 coding DNA: TGTGCCAGCAGTCCCGGGACAATAAACAATGAGCAGTTCTTC.

This chain connects TRBV5-1 to TRBJ2-7; 7 bases are shared with TRBD2. Germline CDR1 SGHRS, CDR2 YFSETQ. The J segment lost 0 bases and the V segment lost 6 bases, leaving 12 bases of the junction unmatched. The CDR3 length is 16 residues. The CDR3 DNA reads TGCGCCAGCACCCCGGGCTCCGGGACTACCTCCTACGAGCAGTACTTC. It is translated as CASTPGSGTTSYEQYF.

The V gene is TRBV7-3, the J gene TRBJ2-3; D is tentatively TRBD1 or TRBD2 (5 bases each). V lost 1 base and J 0 bases, leaving 20 bases between the germline ends. Germline assignment: CDR1 SGHTA and CDR2 FQGTGA. The CDR3 totals 19 residues. The CDR3 DNA is TGTGCCAGCAGCTTAAGGTTTATCGGGCGGGCAGGGAGCACAGATACGCAGTATTTT. Its translation: CASSLRFIGRAGSTDTQYF.